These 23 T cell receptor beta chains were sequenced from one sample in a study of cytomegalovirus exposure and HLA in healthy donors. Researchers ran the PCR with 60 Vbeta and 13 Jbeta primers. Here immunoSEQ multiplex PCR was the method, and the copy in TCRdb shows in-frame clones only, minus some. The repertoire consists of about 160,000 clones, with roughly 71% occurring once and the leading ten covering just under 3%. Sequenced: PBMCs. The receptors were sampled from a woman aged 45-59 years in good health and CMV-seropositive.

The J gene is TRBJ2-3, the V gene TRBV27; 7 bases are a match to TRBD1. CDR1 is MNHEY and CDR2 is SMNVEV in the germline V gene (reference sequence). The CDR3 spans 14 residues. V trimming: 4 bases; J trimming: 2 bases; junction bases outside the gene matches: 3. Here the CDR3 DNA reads TGTGCCAGCAGTTGGGGACAGCACACAGATACGCAGTATTTT. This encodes CASSWGQHTDTQYF.

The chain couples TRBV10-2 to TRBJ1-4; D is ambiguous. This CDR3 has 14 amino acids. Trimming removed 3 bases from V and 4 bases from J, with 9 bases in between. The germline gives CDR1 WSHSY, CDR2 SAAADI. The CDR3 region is CASSDDTINEKLFF. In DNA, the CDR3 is TGCGCCAGCAGTGATGACACGATTAATGAAAAACTGTTTTTT.

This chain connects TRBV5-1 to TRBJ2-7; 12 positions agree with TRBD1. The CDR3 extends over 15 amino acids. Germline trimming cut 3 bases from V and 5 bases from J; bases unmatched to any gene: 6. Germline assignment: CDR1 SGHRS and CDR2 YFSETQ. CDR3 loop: CASSSQGQGADEQYF. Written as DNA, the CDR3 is TGCGCCAGCAGCTCTCAGGGACAGGGGGCTGACGAGCAGTACTTC.

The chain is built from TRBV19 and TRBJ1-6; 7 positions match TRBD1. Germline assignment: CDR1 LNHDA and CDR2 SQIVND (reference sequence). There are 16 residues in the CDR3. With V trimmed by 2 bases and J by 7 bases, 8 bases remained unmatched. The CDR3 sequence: CASSISRGTANSPLHF. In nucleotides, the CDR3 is TGTGCCAGTAGTATAAGTAGGGGGACAGCAAATTCACCCCTCCACTTT.

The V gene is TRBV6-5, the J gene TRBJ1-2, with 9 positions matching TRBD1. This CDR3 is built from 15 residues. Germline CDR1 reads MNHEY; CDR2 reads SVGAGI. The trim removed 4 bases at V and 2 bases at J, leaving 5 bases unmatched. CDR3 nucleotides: TGTGCCAGCAGTTCCACGGGGACAGGGAACTATGGCTACACCTTC. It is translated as CASSSTGTGNYGYTF.

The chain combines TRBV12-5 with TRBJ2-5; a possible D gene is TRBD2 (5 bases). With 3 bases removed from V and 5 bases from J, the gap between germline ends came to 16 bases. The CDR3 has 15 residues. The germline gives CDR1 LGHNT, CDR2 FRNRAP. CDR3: CASGFGLQVQETQYF. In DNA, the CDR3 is TGTGCTAGTGGTTTTGGACTCCAAGTACAGGAGACCCAGTACTTC.

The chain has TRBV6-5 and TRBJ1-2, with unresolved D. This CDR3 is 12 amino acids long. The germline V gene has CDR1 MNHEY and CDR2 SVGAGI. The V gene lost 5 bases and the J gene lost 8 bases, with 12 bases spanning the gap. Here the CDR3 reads CASSTLDRGYTF. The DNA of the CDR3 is TGTGCCAGCAGTACCCTAGATCGGGGCTACACCTTC.

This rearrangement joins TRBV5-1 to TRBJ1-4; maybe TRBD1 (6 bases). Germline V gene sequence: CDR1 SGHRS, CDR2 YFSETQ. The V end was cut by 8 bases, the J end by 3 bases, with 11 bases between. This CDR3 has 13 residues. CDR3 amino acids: CASQGQPNEKLFF. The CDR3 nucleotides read TGCGCCAGTCAGGGGCAGCCTAATGAAAAACTGTTTTTT.

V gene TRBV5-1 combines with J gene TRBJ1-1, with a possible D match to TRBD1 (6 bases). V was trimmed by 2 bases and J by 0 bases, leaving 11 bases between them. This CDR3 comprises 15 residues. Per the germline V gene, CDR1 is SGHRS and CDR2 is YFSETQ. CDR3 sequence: CASSFNGQMNTEAFF. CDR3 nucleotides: TGCGCCAGCAGCTTTAACGGACAGATGAACACTGAAGCTTTCTTT.

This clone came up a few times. CDR3 sequence: CASSYGDRGTDTQYF. CDR3 sequence (DNA): TGTGCCAGCAGTTACGGGGACAGGGGCACAGATACGCAGTATTTT. The gene calls are TRBV6-5 and TRBJ2-3, with 9 positions matching TRBD1. Trimming took 2 bases from V and 1 from J; bases not matched to a gene: 1. This CDR3 comprises 15 residues. The germline V gene has CDR1 MNHEY and CDR2 SVGAGI.

CDR3 protein: CASSQGGGSGNTIYF. CDR3 DNA sequence: TGCGCCAGCAGCCAAGGGGGGGGCTCCGGAAACACCATATATTTT. The rearrangement links TRBV4-1 to TRBJ1-3, with a tentative D call TRBD1 (6 bases). Between the trimmed V and J ends, which lost 1 base and 4 bases, there was a span of 11 bases. CDR3 length equals 15 residues. Germline CDR1 and CDR2: MGHRA and YSYEKL.

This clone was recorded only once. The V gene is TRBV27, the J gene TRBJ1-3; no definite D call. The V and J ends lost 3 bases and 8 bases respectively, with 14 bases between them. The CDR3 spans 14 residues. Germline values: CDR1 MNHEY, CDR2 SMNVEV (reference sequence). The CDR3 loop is CASSLNRKEDTIYF. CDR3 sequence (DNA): TGTGCCAGCAGTTTGAACAGAAAGGAGGACACCATATATTTT.

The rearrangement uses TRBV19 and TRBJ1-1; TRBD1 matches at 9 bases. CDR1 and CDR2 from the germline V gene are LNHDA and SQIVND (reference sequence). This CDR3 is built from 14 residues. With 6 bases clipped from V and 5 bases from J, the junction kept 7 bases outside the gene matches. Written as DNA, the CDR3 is TGTGCCAGTAGCCTTACAGGGGGCGCGACTGAAGCTTTCTTT. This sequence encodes CASSLTGGATEAFF.

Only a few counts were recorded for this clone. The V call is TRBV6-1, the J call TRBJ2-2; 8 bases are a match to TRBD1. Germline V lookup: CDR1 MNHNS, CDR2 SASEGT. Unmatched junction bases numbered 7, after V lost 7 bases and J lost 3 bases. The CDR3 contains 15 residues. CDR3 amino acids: CASTLNRGDTGELFF. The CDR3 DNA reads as TGTGCCAGCACCCTGAACAGGGGGGACACCGGGGAGCTGTTTTTT.

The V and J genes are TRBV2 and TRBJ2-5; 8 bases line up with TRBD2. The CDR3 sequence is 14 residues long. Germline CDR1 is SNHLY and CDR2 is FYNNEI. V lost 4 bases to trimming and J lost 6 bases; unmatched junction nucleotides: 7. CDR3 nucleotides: TGTGCCAGCAGTGTGGGCGGGGGGCCGAAGACCCAGTACTTC. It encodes CASSVGGGPKTQYF.

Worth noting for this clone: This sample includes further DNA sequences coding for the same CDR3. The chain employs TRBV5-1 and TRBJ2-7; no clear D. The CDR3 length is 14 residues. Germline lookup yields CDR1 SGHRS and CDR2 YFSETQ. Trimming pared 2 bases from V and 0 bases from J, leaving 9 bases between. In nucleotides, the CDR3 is TGCGCCAGCAGCTTTTCCGGGTCCTCCTACGAGCAGTACTTC. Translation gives CASSFSGSSYEQYF.

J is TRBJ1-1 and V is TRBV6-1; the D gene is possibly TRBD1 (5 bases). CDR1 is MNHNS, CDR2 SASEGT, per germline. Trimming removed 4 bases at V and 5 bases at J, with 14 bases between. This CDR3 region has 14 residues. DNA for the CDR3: TGTGCCAGCAGTGGGGGCAGGGTGGCGACTGAAGCTTTCTTT. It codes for CASSGGRVATEAFF.

The CDR3 coding sequence is TGTGCCAGCAGTGAGGAGAATTCACCCCTCCACTTT. Translated: CASSEENSPLHF. This chain joins TRBV2 and TRBJ1-6; D is uncertain. Per germline, CDR1 SNHLY and CDR2 FYNNEI. The CDR3 has 12 residues. Trimming took 3 bases from V and 7 from J, leaving 4 bases between them.

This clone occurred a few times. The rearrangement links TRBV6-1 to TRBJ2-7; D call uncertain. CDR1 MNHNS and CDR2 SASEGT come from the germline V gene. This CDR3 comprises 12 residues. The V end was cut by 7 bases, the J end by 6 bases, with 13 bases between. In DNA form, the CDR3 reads TGTGCCAGCAATACGGGTTACCTCGAGCAGTACTTC. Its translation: CASNTGYLEQYF.

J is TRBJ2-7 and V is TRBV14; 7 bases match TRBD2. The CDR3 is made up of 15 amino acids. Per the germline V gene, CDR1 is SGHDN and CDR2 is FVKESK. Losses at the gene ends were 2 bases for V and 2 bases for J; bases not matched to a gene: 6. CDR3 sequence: CASSQNRGRAYEQYF. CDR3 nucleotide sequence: TGTGCCAGCAGCCAAAATCGGGGGAGGGCCTACGAGCAGTACTTC.

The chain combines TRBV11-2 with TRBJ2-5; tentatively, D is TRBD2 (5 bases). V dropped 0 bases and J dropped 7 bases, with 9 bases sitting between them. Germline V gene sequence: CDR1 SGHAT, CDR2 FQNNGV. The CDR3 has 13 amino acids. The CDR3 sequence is CASSLDPRGTQYF. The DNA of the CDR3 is TGTGCCAGCAGCTTAGATCCCCGGGGGACCCAGTACTTC.

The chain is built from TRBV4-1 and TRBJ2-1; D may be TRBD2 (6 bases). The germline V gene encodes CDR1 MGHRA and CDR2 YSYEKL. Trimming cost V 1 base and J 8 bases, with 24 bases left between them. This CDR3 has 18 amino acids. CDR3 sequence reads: CASSQGISLSGGGDEQFF. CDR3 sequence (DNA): TGCGCCAGCAGCCAAGGAATCTCATTATCCGGGGGAGGCGATGAGCAGTTCTTC.

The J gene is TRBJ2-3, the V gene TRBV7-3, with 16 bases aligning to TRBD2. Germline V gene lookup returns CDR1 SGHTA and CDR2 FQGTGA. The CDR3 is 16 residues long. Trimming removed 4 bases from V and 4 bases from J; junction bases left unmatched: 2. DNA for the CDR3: TGTGCCAGCAGCTCCGGGACTAGCGGGGGGGCAGATACGCAGTATTTT. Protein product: CASSSGTSGGADTQYF.